Below, 2 T cell receptor beta chains from the same sample are listed, as sequenced in a study of T cell responses to AZD1222 COVID-19 vaccine. Libraries were prepared by immunoSEQ multiplex PCR; TCRdb keeps only in-frame clonotypes and omits some of them. The sample carries some 99,000 clones, roughly 90% recorded once. The specimen comprised peripheral blood, sampled on day 0 of AZD1222 vaccination. The receptors come from an adult in good health.

This chain links TRBV10-3 with TRBJ2-3; a possible D gene is TRBD1 (5 bases). This CDR3 region has 15 residues. Trimming took 11 bases from V and 0 from J, leaving 18 bases between them. Germline assignment: CDR1 ENHRY and CDR2 SYGVKD. CDR3: CASRGTAFSTDTQYF. The CDR3 bases are TGTGCCTCTAGGGGCACCGCCTTTAGCACAGATACGCAGTATTTT.

The chain employs TRBV2 and TRBJ2-5, with 10 bases identical to TRBD2. Germline loops: CDR1 SNHLY, CDR2 FYNNEI. With V trimmed by 8 bases and J by 5 bases, 2 bases remained unmatched. This CDR3 is 12 amino acids long. CDR3 protein: CASWTSGETQYF. CDR3 coding DNA: TGTGCCAGCTGGACTAGCGGTGAGACCCAGTACTTC.